This T cell receptor beta chain comes out of a study of preoperative IRX-2 immunotherapy in early breast cancer. Some clones are missing from TCRdb's copy, which holds only in-frame ones; the method was immunoSEQ multiplex PCR. The data contain about 98,000 clones, 80% to 90% of them seen just once; the ten biggest clones take up roughly 2%. The CDR3 spans 14 residues. The V segment lost 8 bases and the J segment 0 bases; nucleotides outside the gene matches: 7. In germline, CDR1 is SQVTM, CDR2 ANQGSEA. Stated treatment: preoperative locoregional IRX-2 cytokine immunotherapy. This receptor was identified in a human donor with breast cancer. The specimen was tumor tissue, collected after IRX-2 immunotherapy. This sequence joins TRBV29-1 and TRBJ2-1; 7 bases are a match to TRBD2. CDR3 in amino acids: CSHIGGFSYNEQFF. The DNA of the CDR3 is TGCAGCCATATCGGGGGGTTCTCCTACAATGAGCAGTTCTTC.